The present T cell receptor beta chain was sequenced within a study of post-analysis software for immune sequencing data. The study's findings and limits: Controls had lower frequencies than patients of about five TRBV segments, which included TRBV5-6, TRBV5-1 and TRBV20-1.

The CDR3 contains 13 residues. V was clipped by 5 bases and J by 0 bases, with 10 bases between them. CDR1 is SQVTM, CDR2 ANQGSEA, per germline. To note about this clonotype: Its antigen is still unknown.

Researchers reported that TCR beta cDNA libraries carried unique molecular identifiers. TCRdb redid the calling of the PCR reads with MiXCR, one entry per CDR3 protein. The sample includes about 500,000 distinct CDR3 sequences, roughly 46% of them seen just once. The chain recombines TRBV29-1 with TRBJ1-1; the D is unclear. Sample: blood. The source of this sequence is a girl aged 5 to 17 with multiple sclerosis. The CDR3 DNA follows: TGCAGCGTTATTAAACCGATGAACACTGAAGCTTTCTTT. Translating it yields CSVIKPMNTEAFF.